This TCR beta chain was identified in a study of CD8+CD57+ T cells in acquired aplastic anemia (dated by TCRdb to the late 2010s). Concerning the study at large: Extracted DNA from sorted CD4+ and CD8+ cells averaged about 3.4 ug, ranging from about 0.19 to 30 ug. CD8+CD57+ expansion was defined as a frequency above the mean frequency observed in healthy subjects.

The patients picked for sequencing were ones in whom flow cytometry had shown an expansion of CD8+CD57+ cells. Severe acquired aplastic anemia was diagnosed in all patients according to International Study of Aplastic Anemia and Agranulocytosis and Camitta criteria. At the time blood was sampled, none of the patients had received any therapy. In the study, sorted CD4+ and CD8+ blood T cells from patients with severe aplastic anemia and from healthy subjects underwent deep sequencing of TCR repertoires. Patients were enrolled in the USA under clinicaltrials.gov protocols 00001620, 01623167, 00001397, 00071045, 00081523 and 00961064. Ficoll-Paque density gradient centrifugation was used to isolate peripheral blood mononuclear cells. Before DNA was extracted, CD4+ and CD8+ T cells were sorted using either FACS or magnetic beads. From a lookup of the germline V gene, CDR1 and CDR2 are SGHTA and FQGTGA. Trimming costs V 2 bases and J 10 bases, and their ends lie 9 bases apart. Including the terminal cysteine and phenylalanine, the CDR3 comprises 13 residues. The read is trimmed to its CDR3 DNA, 39 bases read in frame from base 1.

Profiling of TCR beta VDJ combinations and CDR3 sequences used genomic DNA as the template. An Illumina HiSeq 2000 was used for TCR repertoire sequencing. The study's own analysis went as follows. Repertoire assessment relied on Simpson's diversity index, CDR3 size and DJ length profiles, and TRBV/TRBJ rearrangement plots. The immunodominant clone was defined as the most abundant DNA sequence in deep sequencing data. CDR3 amino acid sequences were screened for sharing across subjects and were compared with published repertoires and the VDJdb database. Through fastp at Q25 and MiXCR, TCRdb rebuilt clones from the public reads, retaining in-frame beta chains. Each entry merges the rows of one CDR3 protein and shows their most common DNA and genes. TCRdb, rather than the study authors, made the V and J calls. This sample is represented by around 200,000 distinct CDR3 sequences; approximately 50% of them were singletons. The top ten constitute about 9.5% of the sample.

This clonotype came up once. Its antigen is currently not known. There are no base qualities to consult, and no much larger clone falls within one base. Weak support is all one read offers. Study-level results and caveats: CD8+ Simpson's diversity did not differ significantly between patients and healthy controls (P=0.060). About 29 CD8+ CDR3 sequences were found to be shared between patients and controls, but these sequences appeared to be highly expressed in patients and within the immunodominant clones of the patients.

The chain was built from TRBV7-3 and TRBJ1-6, with no D gene named confidently. The sequence came from a human donor with aplastic anemia. Sequenced sample: sorted CD4+, CD8+, or CD8+CD57+ T cells (not recorded which) from PBMCs. The CDR3 sequence is CASSLGNGSPLHF. The base sequence is TGTGCCAGCAGCTTAGGTAACGGATCACCCCTCCACTTT. The variable domain in full, with residues beyond the CDR3 obtained from the reference TRBV7-3 and TRBJ1-6 genes, is GAGVSQTPSNKVTEKGKYVELRCDPISGHTALYWYRQSLGQGPEFLIYFQGTGAADDSGLPNDRFFAVRPEGSVSTLKIQRTERGDSAVYLCASSLGNGSPLHFGNGTRLTVT.